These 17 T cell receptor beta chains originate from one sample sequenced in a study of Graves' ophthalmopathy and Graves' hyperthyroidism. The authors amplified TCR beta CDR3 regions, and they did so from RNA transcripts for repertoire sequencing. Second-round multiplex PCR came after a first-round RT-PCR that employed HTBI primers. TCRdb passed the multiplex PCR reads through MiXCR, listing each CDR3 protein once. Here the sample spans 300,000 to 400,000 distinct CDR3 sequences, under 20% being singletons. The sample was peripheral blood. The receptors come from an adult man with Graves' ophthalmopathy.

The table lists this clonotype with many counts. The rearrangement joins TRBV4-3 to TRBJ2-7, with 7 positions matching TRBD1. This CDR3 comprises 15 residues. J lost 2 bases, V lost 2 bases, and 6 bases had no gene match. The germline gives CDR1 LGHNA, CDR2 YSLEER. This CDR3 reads CASSQSLGTAYEQYF. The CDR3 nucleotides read TGCGCCAGCAGCCAATCCCTAGGGACAGCCTACGAGCAGTACTTC.

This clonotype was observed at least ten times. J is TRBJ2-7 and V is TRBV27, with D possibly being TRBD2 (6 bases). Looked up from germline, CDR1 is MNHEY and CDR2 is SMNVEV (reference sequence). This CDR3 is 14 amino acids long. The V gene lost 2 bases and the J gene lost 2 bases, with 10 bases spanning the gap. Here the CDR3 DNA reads TGTGCCAGCAGTTTAACGTGGGGGGCCTACGAGCAGTACTTC. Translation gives CASSLTWGAYEQYF.

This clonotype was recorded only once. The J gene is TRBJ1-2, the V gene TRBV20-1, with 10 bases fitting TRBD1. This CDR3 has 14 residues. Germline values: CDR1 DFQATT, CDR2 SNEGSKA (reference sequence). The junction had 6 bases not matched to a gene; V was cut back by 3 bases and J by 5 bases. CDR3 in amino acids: CSARGTGVGYGYTF. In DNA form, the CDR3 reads TGCAGTGCTAGGGGGACAGGGGTAGGATATGGCTACACCTTC.

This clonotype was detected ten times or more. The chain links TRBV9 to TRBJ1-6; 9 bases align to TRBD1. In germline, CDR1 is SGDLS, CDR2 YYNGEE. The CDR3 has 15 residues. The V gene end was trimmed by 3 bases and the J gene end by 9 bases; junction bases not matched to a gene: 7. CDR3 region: CASSAGGQGSSPLHF. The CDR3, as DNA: TGTGCCAGCAGCGCGGGAGGACAGGGGAGTTCACCCCTCCACTTT.

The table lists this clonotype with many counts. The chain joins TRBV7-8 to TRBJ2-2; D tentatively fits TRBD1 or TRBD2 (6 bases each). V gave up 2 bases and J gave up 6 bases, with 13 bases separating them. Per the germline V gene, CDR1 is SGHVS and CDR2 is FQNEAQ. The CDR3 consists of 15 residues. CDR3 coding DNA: TGTGCCAGCAGCTTAACCGGGGGCTGGCCCGGGGAGCTGTTTTTT. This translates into CASSLTGGWPGELFF.

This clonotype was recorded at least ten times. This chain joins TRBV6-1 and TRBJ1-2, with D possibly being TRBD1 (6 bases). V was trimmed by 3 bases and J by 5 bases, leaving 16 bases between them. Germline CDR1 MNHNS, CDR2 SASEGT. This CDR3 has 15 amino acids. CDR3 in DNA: TGTGCCAGCAGTGACCCTAGGAACAGGGCGTATGGCTACACCTTC. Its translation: CASSDPRNRAYGYTF.

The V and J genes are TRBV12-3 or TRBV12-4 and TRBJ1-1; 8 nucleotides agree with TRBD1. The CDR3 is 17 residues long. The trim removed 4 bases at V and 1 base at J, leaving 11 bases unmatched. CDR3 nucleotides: TGTGCCAGCAGTTCCTACGGACAGGGTGAGAGGAACACTGAAGCTTTCTTT. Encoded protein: CASSSYGQGERNTEAFF.

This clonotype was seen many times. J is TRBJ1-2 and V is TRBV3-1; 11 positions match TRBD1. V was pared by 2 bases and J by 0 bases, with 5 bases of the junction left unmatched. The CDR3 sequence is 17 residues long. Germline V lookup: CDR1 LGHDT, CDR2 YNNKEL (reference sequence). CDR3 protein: CASSQRDRGAPNYGYTF. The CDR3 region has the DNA TGTGCCAGCAGCCAACGGGACAGGGGGGCTCCTAACTATGGCTACACCTTC. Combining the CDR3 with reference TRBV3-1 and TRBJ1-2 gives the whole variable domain DTAVSQTPKYLVTQMGNDKSIKCEQNLGHDTMYWYKQDSKKFLKIMFSYNNKELIINETVPNRFSPKSPDKAHLNLHINSLELGDSAVYFCASSQRDRGAPNYGYTFGSGTRLTVV.

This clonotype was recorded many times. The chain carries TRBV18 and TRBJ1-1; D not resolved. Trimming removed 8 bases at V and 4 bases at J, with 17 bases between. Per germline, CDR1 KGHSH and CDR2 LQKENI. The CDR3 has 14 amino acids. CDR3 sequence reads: CASSPGPPGTEAFF. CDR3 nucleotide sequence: TGTGCCAGCAGCCCAGGCCCGCCGGGCACTGAAGCTTTCTTT.

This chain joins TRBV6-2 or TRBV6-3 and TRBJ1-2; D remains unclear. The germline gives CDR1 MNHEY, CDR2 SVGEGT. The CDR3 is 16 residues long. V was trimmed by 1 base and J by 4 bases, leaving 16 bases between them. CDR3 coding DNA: TGTGCCAGCAGTTACTTTGTGTCTCAGGTTACCTATGGCTACACCTTC. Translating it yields CASSYFVSQVTYGYTF.

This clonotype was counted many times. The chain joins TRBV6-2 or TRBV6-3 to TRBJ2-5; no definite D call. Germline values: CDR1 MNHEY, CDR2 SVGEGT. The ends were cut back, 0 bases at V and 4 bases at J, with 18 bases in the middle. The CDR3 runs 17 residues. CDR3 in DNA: TGTGCCAGCAGTTACTCGGGGTTTGACCGTTTACGAGAGACCCAGTACTTC. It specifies CASSYSGFDRLRETQYF.

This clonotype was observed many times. This chain's CDR3 is CSARLQDGNYGYTF. CDR3 coding DNA: TGCAGTGCTAGGTTACAGGATGGGAACTATGGCTACACCTTC. V is TRBV20-1 and J is TRBJ1-2; tentatively, D is TRBD1 (5 bases). Germline lookup yields CDR1 DFQATT and CDR2 SNEGSKA (reference sequence). V was trimmed by 3 bases and J by 2 bases, leaving 13 bases between them. The CDR3 length is 14 residues.

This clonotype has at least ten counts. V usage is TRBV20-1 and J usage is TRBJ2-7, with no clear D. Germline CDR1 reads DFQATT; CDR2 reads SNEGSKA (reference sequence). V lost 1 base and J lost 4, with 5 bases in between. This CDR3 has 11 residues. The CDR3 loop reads CSARVVYEQYF. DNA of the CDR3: TGCAGTGCTAGAGTAGTTTACGAGCAGTACTTC.

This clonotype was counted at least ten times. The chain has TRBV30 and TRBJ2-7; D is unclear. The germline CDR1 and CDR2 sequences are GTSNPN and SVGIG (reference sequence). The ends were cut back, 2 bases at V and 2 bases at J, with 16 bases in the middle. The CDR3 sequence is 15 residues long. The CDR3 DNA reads TGTGCCTGGAGTCCCCAGACCCTTGTTACCTACGAGCAGTACTTC. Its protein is CAWSPQTLVTYEQYF.

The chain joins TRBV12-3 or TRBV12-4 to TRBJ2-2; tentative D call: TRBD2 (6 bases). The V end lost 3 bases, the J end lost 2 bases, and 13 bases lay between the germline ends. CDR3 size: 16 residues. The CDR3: CASSFLAGSNTGELFF. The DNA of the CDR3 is TGTGCCAGCAGTTTCCTGGCGGGATCTAACACCGGGGAGCTGTTTTTT.

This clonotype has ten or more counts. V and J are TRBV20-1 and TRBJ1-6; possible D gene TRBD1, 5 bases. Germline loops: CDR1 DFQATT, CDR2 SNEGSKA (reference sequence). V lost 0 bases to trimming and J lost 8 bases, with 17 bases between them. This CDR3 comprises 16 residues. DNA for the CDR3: TGCAGTGCTAGAGATCTAGAGGGGTGGGTGGATTCACCCCTCCACTTT. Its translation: CSARDLEGWVDSPLHF.

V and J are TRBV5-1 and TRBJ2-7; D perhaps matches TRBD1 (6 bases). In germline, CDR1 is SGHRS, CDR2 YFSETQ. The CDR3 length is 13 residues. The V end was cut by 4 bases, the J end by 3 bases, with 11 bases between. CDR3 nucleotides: TGCGCCAGCAGCGTGGACAGACGCTACGAGCAGTACTTC. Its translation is CASSVDRRYEQYF.